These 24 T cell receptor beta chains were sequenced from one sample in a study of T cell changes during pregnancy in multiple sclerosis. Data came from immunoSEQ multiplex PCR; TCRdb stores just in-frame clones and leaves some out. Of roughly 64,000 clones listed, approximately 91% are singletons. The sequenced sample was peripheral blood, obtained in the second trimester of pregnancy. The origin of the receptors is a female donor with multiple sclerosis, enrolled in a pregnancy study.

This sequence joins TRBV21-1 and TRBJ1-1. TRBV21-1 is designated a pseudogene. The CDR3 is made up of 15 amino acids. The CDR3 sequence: CASSKGSRGWTEAFF. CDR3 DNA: TGTGCCAGCAGCAAAGGTTCGCGGGGATGGACTGAAGCTTTCTTT.

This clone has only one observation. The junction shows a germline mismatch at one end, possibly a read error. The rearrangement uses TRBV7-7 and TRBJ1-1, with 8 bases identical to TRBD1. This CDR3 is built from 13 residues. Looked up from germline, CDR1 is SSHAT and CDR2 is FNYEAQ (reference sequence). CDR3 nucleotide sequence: TGTGCTAGCAGCTTGACAGGGGACACTGAAGCTTTCTTT. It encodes CASSLTGDTEAFF. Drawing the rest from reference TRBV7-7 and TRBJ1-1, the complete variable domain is GAGVSQSPRYKVTKRGQDVTLRCDPISSHATLYWYQQALGQGPEFLTYFNYEAQPDKSGLPSDRFSAERPEGSISTLTIQRTEQRDSAMYRCASSLTGDTEAFFGQGTRLTVV.

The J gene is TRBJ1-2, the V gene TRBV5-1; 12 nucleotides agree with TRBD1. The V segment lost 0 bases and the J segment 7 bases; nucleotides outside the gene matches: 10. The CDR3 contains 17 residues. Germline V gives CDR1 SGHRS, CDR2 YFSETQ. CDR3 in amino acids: CASSLELAGQGAGGYTF. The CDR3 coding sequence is TGCGCCAGCAGCTTGGAGTTGGCGGGACAGGGGGCGGGTGGCTACACCTTC. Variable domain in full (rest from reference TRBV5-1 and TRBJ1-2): KAGVTQTPRYLIKTRGQQVTLSCSPISGHRSVSWYQQTPGQGLQFLFEYFSETQRNKGNFPGRFSGRQFSNSRSEMNVSTLELGDSALYLCASSLELAGQGAGGYTFGSGTRLTVV.

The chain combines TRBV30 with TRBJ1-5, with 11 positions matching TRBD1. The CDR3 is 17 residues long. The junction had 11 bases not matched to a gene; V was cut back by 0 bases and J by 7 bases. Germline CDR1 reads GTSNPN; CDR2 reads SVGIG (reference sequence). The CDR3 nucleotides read TGTGCCTGGAGTGTGGGGACAGGGGGTTCGTTTAGCCAGCCCCAGCATTTT. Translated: CAWSVGTGGSFSQPQHF.

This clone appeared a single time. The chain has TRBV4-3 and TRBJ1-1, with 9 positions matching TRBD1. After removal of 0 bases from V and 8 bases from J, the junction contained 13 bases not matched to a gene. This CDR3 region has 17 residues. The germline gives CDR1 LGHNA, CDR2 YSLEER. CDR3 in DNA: TGCGCCAGCAGCCAAGATCTCCCACAGGGGGCGCGGCTCGAAGCTTTCTTT. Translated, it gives CASSQDLPQGARLEAFF.

The CDR3 region has the DNA TGTGCCAGCACCTTCCTAGACAGGAGGGGCTACACCTTC. The encoded protein is CASTFLDRRGYTF. The chain employs TRBV7-9 and TRBJ1-2; the D gene is possibly TRBD1 (6 bases). The CDR3 length is 13 residues. V was trimmed by 7 bases and J by 8 bases, leaving 17 bases between them. Germline CDR1 and CDR2: SEHNR and FQNEAQ (reference sequence).

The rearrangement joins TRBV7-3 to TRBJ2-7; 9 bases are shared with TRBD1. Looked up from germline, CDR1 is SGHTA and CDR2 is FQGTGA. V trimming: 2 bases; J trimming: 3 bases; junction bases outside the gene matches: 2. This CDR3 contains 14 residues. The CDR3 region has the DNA TGTGCCAGCAGCTTAGAGGGACAGGGCTACGAGCAGTACTTC. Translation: CASSLEGQGYEQYF.

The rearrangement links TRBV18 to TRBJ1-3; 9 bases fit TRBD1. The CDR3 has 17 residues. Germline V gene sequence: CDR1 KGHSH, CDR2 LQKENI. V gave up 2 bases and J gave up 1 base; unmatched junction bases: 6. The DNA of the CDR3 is TGTGCCAGCTCACCAACGGGACAGGGCGGATCTGGAAACACCATATATTTT. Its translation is CASSPTGQGGSGNTIYF.

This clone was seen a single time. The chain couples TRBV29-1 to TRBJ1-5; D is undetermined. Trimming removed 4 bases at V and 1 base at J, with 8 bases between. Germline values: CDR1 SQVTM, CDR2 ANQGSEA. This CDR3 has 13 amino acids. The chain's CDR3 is CSVVEQSNQPQHF. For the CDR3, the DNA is TGCAGCGTTGTGGAACAGAGCAATCAGCCCCAGCATTTT.

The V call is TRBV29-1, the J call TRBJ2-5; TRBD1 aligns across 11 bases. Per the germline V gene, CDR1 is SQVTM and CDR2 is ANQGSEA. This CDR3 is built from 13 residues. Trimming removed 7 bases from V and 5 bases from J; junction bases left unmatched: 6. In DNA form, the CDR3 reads TGCAGCGGACGGACAGGGGGCGGGGAGACCCAGTACTTC. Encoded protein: CSGRTGGGETQYF.

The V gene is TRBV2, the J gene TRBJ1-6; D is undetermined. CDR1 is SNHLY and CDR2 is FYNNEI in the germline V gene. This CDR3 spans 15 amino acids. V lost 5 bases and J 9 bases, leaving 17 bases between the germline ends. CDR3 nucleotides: TGTGCCAGCAGTTTAGGACTTGCCGGAGGTTCACCCCTCCACTTT. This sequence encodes CASSLGLAGGSPLHF.

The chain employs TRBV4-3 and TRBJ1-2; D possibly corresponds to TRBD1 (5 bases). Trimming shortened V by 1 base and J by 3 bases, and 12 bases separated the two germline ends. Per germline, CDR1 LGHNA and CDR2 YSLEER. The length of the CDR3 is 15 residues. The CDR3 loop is CASSQGGGVDYGYTF. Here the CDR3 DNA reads TGCGCCAGCAGCCAAGGGGGAGGGGTCGACTATGGCTACACCTTC.

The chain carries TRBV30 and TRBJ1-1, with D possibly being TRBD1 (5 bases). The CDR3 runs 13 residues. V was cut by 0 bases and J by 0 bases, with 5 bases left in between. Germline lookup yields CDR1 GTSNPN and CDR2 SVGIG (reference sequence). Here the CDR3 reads CAWSVQVNTEAFF. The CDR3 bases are TGTGCCTGGAGTGTACAGGTGAACACTGAAGCTTTCTTT. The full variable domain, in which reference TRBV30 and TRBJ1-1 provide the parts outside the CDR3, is SQTIHQWPATLVQPVGSPLSLECTVEGTSNPNLYWYRQAAGRGLQLLFYSVGIGQISSEVPQNLSASRPQDRQFILSSKKLLLSDSGFYLCAWSVQVNTEAFFGQGTRLTVV.

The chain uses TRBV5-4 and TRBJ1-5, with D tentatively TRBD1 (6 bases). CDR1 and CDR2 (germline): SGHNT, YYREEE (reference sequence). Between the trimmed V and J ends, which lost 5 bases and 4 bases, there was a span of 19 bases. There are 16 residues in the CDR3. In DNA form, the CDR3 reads TGTGCCAGCAGGGTGGGAGTCAGGGGCGTTAATCAGCCCCAGCATTTT. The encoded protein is CASRVGVRGVNQPQHF.

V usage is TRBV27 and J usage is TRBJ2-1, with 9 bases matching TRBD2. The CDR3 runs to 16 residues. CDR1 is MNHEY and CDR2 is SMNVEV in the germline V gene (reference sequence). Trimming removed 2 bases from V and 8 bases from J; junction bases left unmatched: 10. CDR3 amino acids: CASSLLRGGLNYEQFF. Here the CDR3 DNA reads TGTGCCAGCAGTTTACTGCGGGGGGGCCTTAACTATGAGCAGTTCTTC.

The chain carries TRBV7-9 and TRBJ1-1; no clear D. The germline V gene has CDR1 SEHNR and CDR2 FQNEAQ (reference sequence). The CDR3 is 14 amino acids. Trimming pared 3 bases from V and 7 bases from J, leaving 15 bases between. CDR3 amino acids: CASSFNRNPLEAFF. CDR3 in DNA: TGTGCCAGCAGCTTCAACCGAAACCCACTTGAAGCTTTCTTT.

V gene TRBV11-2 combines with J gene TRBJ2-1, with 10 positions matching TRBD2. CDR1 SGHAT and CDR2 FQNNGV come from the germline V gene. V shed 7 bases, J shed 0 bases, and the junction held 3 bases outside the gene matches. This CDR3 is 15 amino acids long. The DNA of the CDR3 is TGTGCCAGCACCCTAGCGGGGGCCTCCTACAATGAGCAGTTCTTC. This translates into CASTLAGASYNEQFF.

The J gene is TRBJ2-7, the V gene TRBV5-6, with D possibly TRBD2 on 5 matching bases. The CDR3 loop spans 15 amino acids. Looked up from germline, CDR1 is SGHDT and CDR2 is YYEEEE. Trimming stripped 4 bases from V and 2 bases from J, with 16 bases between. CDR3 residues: CASSPPPGYPYEQYF. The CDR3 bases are TGTGCCAGCAGCCCCCCCCCGGGGTACCCCTACGAGCAGTACTTC.

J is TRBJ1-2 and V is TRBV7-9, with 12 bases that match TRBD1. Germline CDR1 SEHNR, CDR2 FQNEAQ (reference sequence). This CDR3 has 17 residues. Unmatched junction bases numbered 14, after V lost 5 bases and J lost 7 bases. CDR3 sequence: CASSDTGTGGPWGGYTF. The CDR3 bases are TGTGCCAGCAGCGATACCGGGACAGGGGGCCCCTGGGGTGGCTACACCTTC.

The CDR3 spells CASSYQGRGGYTF. The DNA for the CDR3 is TGTGCCAGCAGTTACCAGGGGCGCGGGGGCTACACCTTC. The V gene is TRBV6-6, the J gene TRBJ1-2; TRBD1 is a possible D gene (6 bases). Germline CDR1 is MNHNY and CDR2 is SVGAGI (reference sequence). There are 13 residues in the CDR3. Trimming took off 2 bases at V and 8 bases at J, with 12 bases between the two ends.

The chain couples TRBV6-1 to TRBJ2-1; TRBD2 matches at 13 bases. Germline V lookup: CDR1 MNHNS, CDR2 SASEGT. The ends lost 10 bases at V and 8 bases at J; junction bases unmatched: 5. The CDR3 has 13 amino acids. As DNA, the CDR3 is TGTGCCAAGGGGACTAGCGGGGTCGATGAGCAGTTCTTC. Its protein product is CAKGTSGVDEQFF.

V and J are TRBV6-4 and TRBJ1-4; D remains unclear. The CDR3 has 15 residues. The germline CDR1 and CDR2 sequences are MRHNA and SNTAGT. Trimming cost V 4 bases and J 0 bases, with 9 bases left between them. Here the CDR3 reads CASSGARATNEKLFF. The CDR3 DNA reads TGTGCCAGCAGTGGAGCCCGTGCAACTAATGAAAAACTGTTTTTT.

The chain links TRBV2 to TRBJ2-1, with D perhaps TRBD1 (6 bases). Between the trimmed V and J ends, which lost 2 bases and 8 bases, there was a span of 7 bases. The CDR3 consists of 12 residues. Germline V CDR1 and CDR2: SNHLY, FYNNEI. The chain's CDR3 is CASSEQGYEQFF. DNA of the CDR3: TGTGCCAGCAGTGAACAGGGGTATGAGCAGTTCTTC.

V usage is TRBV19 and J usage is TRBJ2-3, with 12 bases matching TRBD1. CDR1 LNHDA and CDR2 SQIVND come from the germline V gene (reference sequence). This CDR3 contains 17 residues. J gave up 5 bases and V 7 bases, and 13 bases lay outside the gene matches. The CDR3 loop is CASTLFGDRGLGDTQYF. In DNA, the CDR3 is TGTGCCAGTACCTTATTTGGGGACAGGGGGCTCGGAGATACGCAGTATTTT.